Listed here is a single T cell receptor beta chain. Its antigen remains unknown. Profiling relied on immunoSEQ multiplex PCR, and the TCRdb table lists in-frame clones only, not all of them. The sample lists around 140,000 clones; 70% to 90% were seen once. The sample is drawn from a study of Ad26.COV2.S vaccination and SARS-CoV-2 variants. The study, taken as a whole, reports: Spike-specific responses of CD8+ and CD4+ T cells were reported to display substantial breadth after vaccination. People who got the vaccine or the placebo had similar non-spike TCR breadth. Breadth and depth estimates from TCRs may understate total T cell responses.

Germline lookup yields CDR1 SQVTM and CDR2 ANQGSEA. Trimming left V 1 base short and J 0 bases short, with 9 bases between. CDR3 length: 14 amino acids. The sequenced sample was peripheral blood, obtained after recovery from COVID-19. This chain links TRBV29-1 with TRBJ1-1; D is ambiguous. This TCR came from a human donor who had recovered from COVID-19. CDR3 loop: CSVEAGILNTEAFF. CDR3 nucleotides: TGCAGCGTTGAAGCGGGCATTCTGAACACTGAAGCTTTCTTT.